This T cell receptor (beta chain) comes out of a study of T cell responses to AZD1222 COVID-19 vaccine. Study at large: Second doses that came at about 4 or about 12 weeks were put together. Findings of the study overall: Compared with day 0, the breadth and depth of the Spike-specific TCR repertoire rose significantly after two doses of AZD1222. Sampling captured repertoires only after the peak T cell response. The donor group comprised mostly white British people and more females; the analysis possibly underestimated clonal diversity.

For this clone: Its antigen is not known.

Trimming left V 2 bases short and J 9 bases short, with 11 bases between. CDR1 and CDR2 (germline): LGHNT, FRNRAP. The CDR3 is 13 residues long. The table came from immunoSEQ multiplex PCR; TCRdb's copy has only in-frame clones and leaves some out. The repertoire holds around 140,000 clones, with 80% to 90% as singletons. This specimen consisted of peripheral blood, obtained on day 0 of AZD1222 vaccination. The gene calls are TRBV12-5 and TRBJ1-5; D call uncertain. This receptor was obtained from an adult in good health. The CDR3 reads CASGLSPGGPQHF. CDR3 nucleotide sequence: TGTGCTAGTGGTTTGTCCCCCGGTGGGCCCCAGCATTTT.